This TCR beta chain was profiled in a study of blood T cells in healthy people across ages. The CDR3 covers 13 residues. V lost 5 bases, J lost 1 base, and 7 bases lay in between. From germline, CDR1 is SGHVS and CDR2 FQNEAQ. A J-beta primer mix and a sample-barcoded 5' primer were used in a second PCR of about 7 to 12 cycles. A single record per CDR3 protein comes from TCRdb applying MiXCR to the 5' RACE reads. The data contain over a million distinct CDR3 sequences, approximately 42% of them singletons. Sequencing used blood. The source of this sequence is a woman aged 18-35 years in good health. The rearrangement links TRBV7-8 to TRBJ2-3, with D maybe TRBD1 (5 bases). The CDR3 loop is CASSGAGTDTQYF. The CDR3 DNA reads as TGTGCCAGCAGCGGGGCCGGCACAGATACGCAGTATTTT.